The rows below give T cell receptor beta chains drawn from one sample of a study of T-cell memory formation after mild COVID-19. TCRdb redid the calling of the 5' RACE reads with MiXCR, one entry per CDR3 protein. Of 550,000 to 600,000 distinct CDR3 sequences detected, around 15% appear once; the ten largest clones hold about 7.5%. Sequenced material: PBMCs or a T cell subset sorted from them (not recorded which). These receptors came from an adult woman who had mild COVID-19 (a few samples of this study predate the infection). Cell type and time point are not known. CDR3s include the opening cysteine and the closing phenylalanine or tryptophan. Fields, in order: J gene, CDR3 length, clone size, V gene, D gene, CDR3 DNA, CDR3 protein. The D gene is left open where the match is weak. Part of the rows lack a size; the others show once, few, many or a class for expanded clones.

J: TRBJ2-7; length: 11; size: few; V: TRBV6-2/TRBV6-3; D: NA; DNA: TGTGCCAGCAGTTACTTCGCGGAGCAGTACTTC; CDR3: CASSYFAEQYF
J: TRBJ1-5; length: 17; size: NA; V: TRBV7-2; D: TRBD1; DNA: TGTGCCAGCAGCTTAGTGGGACAGCTTTATAGCAATCAGCCCCAGCATTTT; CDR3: CASSLVGQLYSNQPQHF
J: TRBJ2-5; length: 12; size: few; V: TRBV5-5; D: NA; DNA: TGTGCCAGCAGCGTACCACAAGAGACCCAGTACTTC; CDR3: CASSVPQETQYF
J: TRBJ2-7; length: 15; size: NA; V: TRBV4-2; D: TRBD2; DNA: TGTGCCAGCAGCCAAGATGGAGCGGGACCCTACGAGCAGTACTTC; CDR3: CASSQDGAGPYEQYF
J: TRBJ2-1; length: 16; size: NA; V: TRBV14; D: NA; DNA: TGTGCCAGCAGCCAAGATTTTGGTGCGGATTACAATGAGCAGTTCTTC; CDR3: CASSQDFGADYNEQFF
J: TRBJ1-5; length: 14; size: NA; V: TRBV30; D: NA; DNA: TGTGCCTGGAGTTCAGCGTATAGCAATCAGCCCCAGCATTTT; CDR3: CAWSSAYSNQPQHF
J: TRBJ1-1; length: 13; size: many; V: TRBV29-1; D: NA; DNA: TGCAGCGCCCACGGACAGCTGAACACTGAAGCTTTCTTT; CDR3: CSAHGQLNTEAFF
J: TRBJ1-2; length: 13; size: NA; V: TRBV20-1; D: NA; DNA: TGCAGTGCTACCCCTGAGGGCAGCTATGGCTACACCTTC; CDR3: CSATPEGSYGYTF
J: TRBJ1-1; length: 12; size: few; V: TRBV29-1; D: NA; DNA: TGCAGCGTTGAGCGCCAGAACACTGAAGCTTTCTTT; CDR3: CSVERQNTEAFF
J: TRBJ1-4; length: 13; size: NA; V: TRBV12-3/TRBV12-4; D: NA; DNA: TGTGCCAGCAGTCCCATGGGCCGGGAAAAACTGTTTTTT; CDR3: CASSPMGREKLFF
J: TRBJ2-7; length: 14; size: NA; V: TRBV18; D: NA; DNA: TGTGCCAGCTCACCACCGGGCAGGGGAAGCGAGCAGTACTTC; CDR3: CASSPPGRGSEQYF
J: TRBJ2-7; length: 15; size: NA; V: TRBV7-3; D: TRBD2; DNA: TGTGCCAGCAGCTTTGGGCTAGCGGAGTCCTACGAGCAGTACTTC; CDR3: CASSFGLAESYEQYF
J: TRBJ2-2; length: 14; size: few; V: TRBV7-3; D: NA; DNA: TGTGCCAGCAGCCACAATTTTAACACCGGGGAGCTGTTTTTT; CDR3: CASSHNFNTGELFF
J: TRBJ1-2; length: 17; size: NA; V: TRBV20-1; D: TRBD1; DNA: TGCAGTGCTAGTGGCGGGACAGGCCGTTGGGAGGGCTATGGCTACACCTTC; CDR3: CSASGGTGRWEGYGYTF
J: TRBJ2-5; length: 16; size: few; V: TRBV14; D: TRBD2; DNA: TGTGCCAGCAGCCAAGGTGGGCTAGCGGGACGAGAGACCCAGTACTTC; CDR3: CASSQGGLAGRETQYF
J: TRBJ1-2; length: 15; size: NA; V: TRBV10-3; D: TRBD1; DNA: TGTGCCATCAGTGATAACCCGGGACAGGGATATGGCTACACCTTC; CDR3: CAISDNPGQGYGYTF
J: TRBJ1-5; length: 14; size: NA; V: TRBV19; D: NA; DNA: TGTGCCAGTAGAGATTCATTGGGTAATCAGCCCCAGCATTTT; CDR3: CASRDSLGNQPQHF
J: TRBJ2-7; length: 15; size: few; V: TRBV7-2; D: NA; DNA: TGTGCCAGCAGCTTAACAAGGGGCTACCTATCCGAGCAGTACTTC; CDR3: CASSLTRGYLSEQYF
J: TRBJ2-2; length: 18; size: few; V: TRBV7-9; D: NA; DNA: TGTGCCAGCAGCTTAGACACCTCCGGGACTCTATTAACCGGGGAGCTGTTTTTT; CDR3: CASSLDTSGTLLTGELFF
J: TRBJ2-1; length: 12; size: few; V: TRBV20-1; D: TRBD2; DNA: TGCAGTGCTAGAGATATAGCGGGAGAAGCGTTCTTC; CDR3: CSARDIAGEAFF
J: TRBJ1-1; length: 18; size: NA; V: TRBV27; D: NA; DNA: TGTGCCAGCAGTTTATCCGCGGGACGCTTGGGAGGGAACACTGAAGCTTTCTTT; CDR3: CASSLSAGRLGGNTEAFF
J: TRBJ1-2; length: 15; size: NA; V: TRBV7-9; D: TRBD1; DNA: TGTGCCAGCAGCTTAGAAGGGACAGGTGGCTATGGCTACACCTTC; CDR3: CASSLEGTGGYGYTF
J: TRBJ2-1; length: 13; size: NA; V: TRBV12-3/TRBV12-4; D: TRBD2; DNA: TGTGCCAGCAGTTCGGGGGGGGCCAATGAGCAGTTCTTC; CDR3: CASSSGGANEQFF
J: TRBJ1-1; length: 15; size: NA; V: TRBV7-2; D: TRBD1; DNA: TGTGCCAGCAGCTTATCGGACAGGGGGCACACTGAAGCTTTCTTT; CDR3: CASSLSDRGHTEAFF
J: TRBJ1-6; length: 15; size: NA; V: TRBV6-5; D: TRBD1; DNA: TGTGCCAGCAGTTACGGGCAGGGGGCCAATTCACCCCTCCACTTT; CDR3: CASSYGQGANSPLHF
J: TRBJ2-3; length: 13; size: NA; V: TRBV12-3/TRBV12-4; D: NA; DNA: TGTGCCAGCAGTTTCGTTAGCGGAGATACGCAGTATTTT; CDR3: CASSFVSGDTQYF
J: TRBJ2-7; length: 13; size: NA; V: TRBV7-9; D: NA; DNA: TGTGCCAGCAGCGCACGACATACCTACGAGCAGTACTTC; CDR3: CASSARHTYEQYF
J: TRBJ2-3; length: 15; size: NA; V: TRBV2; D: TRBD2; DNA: TGTGCCAGCAGCGGGACTAGCGGGGGGAGCGATACGCAGTATTTT; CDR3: CASSGTSGGSDTQYF
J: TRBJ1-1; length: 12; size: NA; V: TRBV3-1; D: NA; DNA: TGTGCCAGCAGCCCGCCCGGGGCAAAAGCTTTCTTT; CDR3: CASSPPGAKAFF
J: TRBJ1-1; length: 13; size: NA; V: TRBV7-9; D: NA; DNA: TGTGCCAGCAGCTTAGTGGGCACCTATGAAGCTTTCTTT; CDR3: CASSLVGTYEAFF
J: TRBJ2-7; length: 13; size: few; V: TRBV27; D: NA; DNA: TGTGCCAGCAGTTTAAGCATTTACTACGAGCAGTACTTC; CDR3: CASSLSIYYEQYF
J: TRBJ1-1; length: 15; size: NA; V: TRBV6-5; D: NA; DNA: TGTGCCAGCAACAGACACCCCCGGTCGGACACTGAAGCTTTCTTT; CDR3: CASNRHPRSDTEAFF
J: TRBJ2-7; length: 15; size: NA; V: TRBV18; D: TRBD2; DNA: TGTGCCAGCTCACCACCGAAGCGGGGGCCCTACGAGCAGTACTTC; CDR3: CASSPPKRGPYEQYF
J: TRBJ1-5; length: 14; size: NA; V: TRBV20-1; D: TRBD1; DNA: TGCAGTGCTGTGACAGGGGGCTTTAATCAGCCCCAGCATTTT; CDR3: CSAVTGGFNQPQHF
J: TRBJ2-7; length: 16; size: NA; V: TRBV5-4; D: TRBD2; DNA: TGTGCCAGCAGCTTGGGTAGGCTAGCGGGGGGTTACGAGCAGTACTTC; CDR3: CASSLGRLAGGYEQYF
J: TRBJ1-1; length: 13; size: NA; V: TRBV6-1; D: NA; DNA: TGTGCCAGCATGCTGGCAGCGGGGGCTGAAGCTTTCTTT; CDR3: CASMLAAGAEAFF
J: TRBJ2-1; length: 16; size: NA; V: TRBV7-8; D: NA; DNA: TGTGCCAGCAGCTTAGCGAAGCTAGCTTGGGACAATGAGCAGTTCTTC; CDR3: CASSLAKLAWDNEQFF
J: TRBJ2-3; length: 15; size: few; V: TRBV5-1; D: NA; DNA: TGCGCCAGCAGCTTGGCCAGCGGGTACACAGATACGCAGTATTTT; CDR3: CASSLASGYTDTQYF
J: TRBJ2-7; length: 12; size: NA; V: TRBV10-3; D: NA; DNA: TGTGCCATCAGTGGGCAGAACTACGAGCAGTACTTC; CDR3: CAISGQNYEQYF
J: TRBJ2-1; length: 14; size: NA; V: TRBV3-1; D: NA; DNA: TGTGCCAGCAGCCAAGATTTAAGCTACAATGAGCAGTTCTTC; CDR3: CASSQDLSYNEQFF
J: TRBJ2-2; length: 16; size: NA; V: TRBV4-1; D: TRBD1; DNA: TGCGCCAGCAGCCAATTGGGACAGGTTAACACCGGGGAGCTGTTTTTT; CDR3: CASSQLGQVNTGELFF
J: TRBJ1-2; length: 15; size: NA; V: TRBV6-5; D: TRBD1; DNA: TGTGCCAGCAGTCAGAGACAGGGGGCTCTAGGAGGCTACACCTTC; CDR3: CASSQRQGALGGYTF
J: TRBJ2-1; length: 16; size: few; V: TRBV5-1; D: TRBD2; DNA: TGCGCCAGCAGCGAGACTAGCGCGAAATACTACAATGAGCAGTTCTTC; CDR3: CASSETSAKYYNEQFF
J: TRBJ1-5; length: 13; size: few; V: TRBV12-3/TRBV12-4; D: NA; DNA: TGTGCCAGCAGTTTTGGACAATTACAGCCCCAGCATTTT; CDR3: CASSFGQLQPQHF
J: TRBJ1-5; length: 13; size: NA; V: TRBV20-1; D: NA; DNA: TGCAGTGGTACAGAGTATAGCAATCAGCCCCAGCATTTT; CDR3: CSGTEYSNQPQHF
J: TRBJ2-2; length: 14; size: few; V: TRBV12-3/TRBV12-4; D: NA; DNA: TGTGCCAGCAGCCTGTCAGCGGTAACCGGGGAGCTGTTTTTT; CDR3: CASSLSAVTGELFF
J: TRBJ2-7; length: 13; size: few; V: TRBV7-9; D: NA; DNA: TGTGCCAGCAGGTTGGGGACCTCCTACGAGCAGTACTTC; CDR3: CASRLGTSYEQYF
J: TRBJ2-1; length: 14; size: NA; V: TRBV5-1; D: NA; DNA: TGCGCCAGCAGCTTGGATCCGGAGAACAATGAGCAGTTCTTC; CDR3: CASSLDPENNEQFF